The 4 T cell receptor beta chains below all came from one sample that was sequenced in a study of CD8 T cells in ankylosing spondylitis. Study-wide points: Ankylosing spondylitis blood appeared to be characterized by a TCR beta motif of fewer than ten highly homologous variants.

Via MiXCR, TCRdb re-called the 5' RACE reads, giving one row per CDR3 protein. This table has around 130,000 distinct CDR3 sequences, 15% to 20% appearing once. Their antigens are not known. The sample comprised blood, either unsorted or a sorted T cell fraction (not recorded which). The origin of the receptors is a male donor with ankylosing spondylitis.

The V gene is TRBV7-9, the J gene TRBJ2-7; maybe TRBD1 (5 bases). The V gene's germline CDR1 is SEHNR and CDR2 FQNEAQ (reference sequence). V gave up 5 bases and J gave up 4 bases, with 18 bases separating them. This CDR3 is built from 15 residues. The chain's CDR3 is CASSPRVRGAYEQYF. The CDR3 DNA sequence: TGTGCCAGCAGCCCCCGTGTTAGGGGCGCTTACGAGCAGTACTTC.

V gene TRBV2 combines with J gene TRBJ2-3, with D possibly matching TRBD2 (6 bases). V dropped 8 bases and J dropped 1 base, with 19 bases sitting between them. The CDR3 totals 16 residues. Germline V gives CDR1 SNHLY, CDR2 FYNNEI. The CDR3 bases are TGTGCCAGCCGAGCATGGGTTCCGGGAGGCACAGATACGCAGTATTTT. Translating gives CASRAWVPGGTDTQYF.

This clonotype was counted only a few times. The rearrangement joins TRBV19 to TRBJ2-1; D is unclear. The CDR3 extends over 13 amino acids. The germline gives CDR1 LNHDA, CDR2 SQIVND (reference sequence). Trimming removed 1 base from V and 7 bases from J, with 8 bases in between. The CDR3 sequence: CASSIGWGNEQFF. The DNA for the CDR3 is TGTGCCAGTAGTATAGGATGGGGAAATGAGCAGTTCTTC.

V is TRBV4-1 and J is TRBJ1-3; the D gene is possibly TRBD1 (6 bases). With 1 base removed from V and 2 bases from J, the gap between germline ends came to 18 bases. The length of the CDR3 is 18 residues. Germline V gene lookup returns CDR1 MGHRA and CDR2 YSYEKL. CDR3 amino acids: CASSQAKSGGLPGNTIYF. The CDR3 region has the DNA TGCGCCAGCAGCCAAGCGAAATCCGGGGGGCTCCCTGGAAACACCATATATTTT.